This TCR beta chain originates from a study of control samples from healthy donors and cancer patients. Sequencing used immunoSEQ multiplex PCR; TCRdb keeps in-frame clones, though not all of them. The sample lists 120,000 to 150,000 clones; roughly 92% were seen once. CDR1 and CDR2 from the germline V gene are SGHAT and FQDESV (reference sequence). The germline V and J ends were trimmed by 4 bases and 6 bases, with 14 bases remaining between them. The length of the CDR3 is 14 residues. The chain employs TRBV11-1 and TRBJ2-3; possibly TRBD1 for D (6 bases). The TCR originated in a man aged 30-40 years in good health. Input material: blood. The CDR3, as DNA: TGTGCCAGCAGCTCAGGGGTCGCCGCCGATACGCAGTATTTT. It is translated as CASSSGVAADTQYF.